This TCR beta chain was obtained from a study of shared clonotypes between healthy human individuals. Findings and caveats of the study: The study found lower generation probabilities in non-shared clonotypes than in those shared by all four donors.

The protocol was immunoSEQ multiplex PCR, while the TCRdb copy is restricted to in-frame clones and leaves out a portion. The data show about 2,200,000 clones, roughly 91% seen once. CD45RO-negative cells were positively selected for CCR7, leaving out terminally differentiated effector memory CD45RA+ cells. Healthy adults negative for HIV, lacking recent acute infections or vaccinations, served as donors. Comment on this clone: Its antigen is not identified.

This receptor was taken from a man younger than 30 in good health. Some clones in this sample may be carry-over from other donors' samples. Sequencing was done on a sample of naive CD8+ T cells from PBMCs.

As DNA, the CDR3 is TGTGCCAGCAGCCCCGACCGAGGGAGAGCCGAGCAGTACTTC. Translation gives CASSPDRGRAEQYF. The chain links TRBV5-4 to TRBJ2-7, with a weak D call TRBD2 (5 bases). V lost 4 bases and J lost 6, with 17 bases in between. In germline, CDR1 is SGHNT, CDR2 YYREEE (reference sequence). CDR3 size: 14 residues.